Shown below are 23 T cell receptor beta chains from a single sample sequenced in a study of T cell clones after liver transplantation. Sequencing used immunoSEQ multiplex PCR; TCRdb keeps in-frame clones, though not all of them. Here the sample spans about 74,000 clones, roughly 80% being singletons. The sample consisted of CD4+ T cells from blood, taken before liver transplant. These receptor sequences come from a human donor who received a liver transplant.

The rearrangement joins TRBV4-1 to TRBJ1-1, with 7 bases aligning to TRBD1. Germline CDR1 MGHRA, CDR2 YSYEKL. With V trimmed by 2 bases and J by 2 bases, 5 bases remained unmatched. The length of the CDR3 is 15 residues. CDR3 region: CASSQPGQRNTEAFF. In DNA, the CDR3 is TGCGCCAGCAGCCAACCGGGACAGAGAAACACTGAAGCTTTCTTT.

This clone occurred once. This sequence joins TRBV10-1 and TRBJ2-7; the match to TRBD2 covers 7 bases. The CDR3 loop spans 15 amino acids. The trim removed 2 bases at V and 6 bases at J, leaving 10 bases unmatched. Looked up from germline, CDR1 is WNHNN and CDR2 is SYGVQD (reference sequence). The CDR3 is CASSEGVGGRREQYF. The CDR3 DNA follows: TGCGCCAGCAGTGAGGGAGTTGGCGGGAGACGCGAGCAGTACTTC.

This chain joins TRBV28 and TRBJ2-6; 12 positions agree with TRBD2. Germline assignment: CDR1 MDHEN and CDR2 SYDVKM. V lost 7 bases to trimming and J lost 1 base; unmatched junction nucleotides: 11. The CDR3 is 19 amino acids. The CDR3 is CASTGGLAGGGSGANVLTF. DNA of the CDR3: TGTGCCAGCACCGGAGGGCTAGCGGGAGGGGGATCTGGGGCCAACGTCCTGACTTTC.

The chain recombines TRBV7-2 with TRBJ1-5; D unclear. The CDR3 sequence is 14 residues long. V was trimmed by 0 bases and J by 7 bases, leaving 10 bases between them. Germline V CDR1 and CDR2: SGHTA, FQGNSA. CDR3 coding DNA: TGTGCCAGCAGCTTAGCCGGCCGTCAGCAGCCCCAGCATTTT. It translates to CASSLAGRQQPQHF.

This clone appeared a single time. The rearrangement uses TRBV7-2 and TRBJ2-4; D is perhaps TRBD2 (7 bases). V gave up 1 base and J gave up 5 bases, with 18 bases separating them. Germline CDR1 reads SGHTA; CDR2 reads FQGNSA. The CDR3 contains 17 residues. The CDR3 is CASSLGGGGIGQNIQYF. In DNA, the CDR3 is TGTGCCAGCAGCTTAGGGGGGGGCGGGATCGGTCAAAACATTCAGTACTTC.

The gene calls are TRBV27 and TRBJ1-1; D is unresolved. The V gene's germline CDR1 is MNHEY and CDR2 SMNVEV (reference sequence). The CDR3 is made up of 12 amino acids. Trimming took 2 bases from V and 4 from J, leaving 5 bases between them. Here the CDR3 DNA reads TGTGCCAGCAGTTTACCAGGCACTGAAGCTTTCTTT. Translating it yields CASSLPGTEAFF.

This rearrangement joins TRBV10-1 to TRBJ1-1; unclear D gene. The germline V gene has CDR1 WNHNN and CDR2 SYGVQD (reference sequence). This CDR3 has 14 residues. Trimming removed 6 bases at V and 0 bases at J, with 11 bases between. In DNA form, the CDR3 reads TGCGCCAGCAGCCCTGGAACAGTGAACACTGAAGCTTTCTTT. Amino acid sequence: CASSPGTVNTEAFF.

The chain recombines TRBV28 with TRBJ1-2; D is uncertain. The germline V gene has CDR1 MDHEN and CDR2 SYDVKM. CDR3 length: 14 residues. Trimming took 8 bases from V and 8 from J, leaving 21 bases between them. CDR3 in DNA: TGTGCCAGCGCCGACCACATCAGCGCACGCGGCTACACCTTC. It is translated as CASADHISARGYTF.

The CDR3 DNA is TGTGCCAGCAGCTTAATCCCACTGGGGCAGGGAGGCACTGAAGCTTTCTTT. Amino acid sequence: CASSLIPLGQGGTEAFF. J is TRBJ1-1 and V is TRBV7-3; D possibly corresponds to TRBD1 (5 bases). CDR1 and CDR2 from the germline V gene are SGHTA and FQGTGA. V was shortened by 1 base and J by 4 bases, with 19 bases between the two germline ends. This CDR3 contains 17 residues.

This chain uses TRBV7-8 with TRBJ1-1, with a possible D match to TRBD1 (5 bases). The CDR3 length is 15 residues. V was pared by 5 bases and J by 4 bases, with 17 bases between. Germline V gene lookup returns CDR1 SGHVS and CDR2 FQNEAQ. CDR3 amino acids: CASSPPPVGGTEAFF. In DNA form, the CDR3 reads TGTGCCAGCAGCCCCCCTCCAGTTGGGGGCACTGAAGCTTTCTTT. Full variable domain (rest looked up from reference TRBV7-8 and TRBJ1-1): GAGVSQSPRYKVAKRGQDVALRCDPISGHVSLFWYQQALGQGPEFLTYFQNEAQLDKSGLPSDRFFAERPEGSVSTLKIQRTQQEDSAVYLCASSPPPVGGTEAFFGQGTRLTVV.

The CDR3 loop is CASSLRGTGDDTEAFF. CDR3 nucleotides: TGCGCCAGCAGCTTGAGGGGAACAGGGGACGACACTGAAGCTTTCTTT. The chain carries TRBV5-1 and TRBJ1-1; 7 bases align to TRBD1. V lost 1 base, J lost 3 bases, and 9 bases stayed unmatched. Germline-derived CDR1 and CDR2 are SGHRS and YFSETQ. This CDR3 is 16 amino acids long. The full variable domain, rest sourced from reference TRBV5-1 and TRBJ1-1, is KAGVTQTPRYLIKTRGQQVTLSCSPISGHRSVSWYQQTPGQGLQFLFEYFSETQRNKGNFPGRFSGRQFSNSRSEMNVSTLELGDSALYLCASSLRGTGDDTEAFFGQGTRLTVV.

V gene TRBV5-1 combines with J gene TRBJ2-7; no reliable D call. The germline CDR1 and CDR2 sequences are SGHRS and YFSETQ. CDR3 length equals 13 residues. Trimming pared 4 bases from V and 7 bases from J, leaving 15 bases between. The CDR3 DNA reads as TGCGCCAGCAGCCCGGCCGGCCTGGTGGAGCAGTACTTC. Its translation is CASSPAGLVEQYF. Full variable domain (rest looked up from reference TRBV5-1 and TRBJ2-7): KAGVTQTPRYLIKTRGQQVTLSCSPISGHRSVSWYQQTPGQGLQFLFEYFSETQRNKGNFPGRFSGRQFSNSRSEMNVSTLELGDSALYLCASSPAGLVEQYFGPGTRLTVT.

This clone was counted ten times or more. The CDR3 loop is CASSPSYWRDTEAFF. The CDR3 coding sequence is TGTGCCAGCAGTCCCTCTTATTGGAGGGACACTGAAGCTTTCTTT. The V and J genes are TRBV27 and TRBJ1-1; D is unresolved. The germline V gene has CDR1 MNHEY and CDR2 SMNVEV (reference sequence). CDR3 length: 15 amino acids. V gave up 5 bases and J gave up 3 bases, with 16 bases separating them.

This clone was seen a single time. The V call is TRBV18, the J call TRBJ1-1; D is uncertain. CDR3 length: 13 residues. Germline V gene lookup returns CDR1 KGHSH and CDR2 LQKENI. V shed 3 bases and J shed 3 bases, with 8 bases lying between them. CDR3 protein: CASSPLGYTEAFF. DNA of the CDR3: TGTGCCAGCTCACCCCTCGGGTACACTGAAGCTTTCTTT.

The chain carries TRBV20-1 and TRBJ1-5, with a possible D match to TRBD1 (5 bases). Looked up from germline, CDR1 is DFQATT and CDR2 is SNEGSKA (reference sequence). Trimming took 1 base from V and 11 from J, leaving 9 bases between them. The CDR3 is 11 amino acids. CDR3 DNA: TGCAGTGCTAGAGGGCCGGGGGCCCAGCATTTT. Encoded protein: CSARGPGAQHF.

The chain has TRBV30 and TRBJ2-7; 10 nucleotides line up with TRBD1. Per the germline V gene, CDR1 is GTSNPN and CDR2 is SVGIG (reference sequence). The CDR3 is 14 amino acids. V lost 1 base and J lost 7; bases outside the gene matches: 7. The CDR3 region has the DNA TGTGCCTGGAGTGAAGGGACAGGGGTGGGTGAGCAGTACTTC. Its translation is CAWSEGTGVGEQYF.

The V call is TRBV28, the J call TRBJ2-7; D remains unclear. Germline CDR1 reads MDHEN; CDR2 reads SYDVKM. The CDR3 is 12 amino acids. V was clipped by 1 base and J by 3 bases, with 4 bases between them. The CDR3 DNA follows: TGTGCCAGCAGTTTATTTGACTACGAGCAGTACTTC. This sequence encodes CASSLFDYEQYF.

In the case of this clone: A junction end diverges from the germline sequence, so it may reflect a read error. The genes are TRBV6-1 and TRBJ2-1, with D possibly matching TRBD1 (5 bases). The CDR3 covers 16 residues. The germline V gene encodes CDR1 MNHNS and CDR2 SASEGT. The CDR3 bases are TGTGCCAGCAGTAAAGCGAGGACAAGCTCCTACAATGAGCAGTTCTTC. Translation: CASSKARTSSYNEQFF.

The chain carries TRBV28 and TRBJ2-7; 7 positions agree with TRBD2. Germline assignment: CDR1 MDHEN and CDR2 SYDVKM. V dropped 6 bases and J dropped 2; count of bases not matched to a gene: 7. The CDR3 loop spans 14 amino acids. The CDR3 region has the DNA TGTGCCAGCAGGCGAGCCGGGACTACCTACGAGCAGTACTTC. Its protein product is CASRRAGTTYEQYF.

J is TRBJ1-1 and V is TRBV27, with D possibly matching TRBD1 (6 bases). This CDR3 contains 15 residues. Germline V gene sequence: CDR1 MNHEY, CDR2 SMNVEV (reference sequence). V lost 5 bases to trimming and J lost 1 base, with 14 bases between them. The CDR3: CASSPTGLGNTEAFF. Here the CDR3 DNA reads TGTGCCAGCAGTCCCACAGGGTTGGGGAACACTGAAGCTTTCTTT.

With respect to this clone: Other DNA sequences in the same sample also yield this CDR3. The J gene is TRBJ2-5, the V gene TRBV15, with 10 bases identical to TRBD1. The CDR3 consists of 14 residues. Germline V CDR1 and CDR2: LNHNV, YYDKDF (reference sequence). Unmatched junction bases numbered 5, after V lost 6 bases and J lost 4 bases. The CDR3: CATSRDRGRETQYF. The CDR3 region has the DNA TGTGCCACCAGTAGGGACAGGGGCCGAGAGACCCAGTACTTC.

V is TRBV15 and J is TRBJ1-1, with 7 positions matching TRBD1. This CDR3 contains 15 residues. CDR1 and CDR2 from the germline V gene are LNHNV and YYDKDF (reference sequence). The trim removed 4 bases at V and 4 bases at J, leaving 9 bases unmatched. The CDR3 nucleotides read TGTGCCACCAGCAACCTGGACAGGTTCGCCACTGAAGCTTTCTTT. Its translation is CATSNLDRFATEAFF.

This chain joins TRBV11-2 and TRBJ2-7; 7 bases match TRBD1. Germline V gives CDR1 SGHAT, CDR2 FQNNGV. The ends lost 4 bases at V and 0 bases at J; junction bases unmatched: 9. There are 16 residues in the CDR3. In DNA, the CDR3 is TGTGCCAGCAGCTCAAACAGGGGTTGGAGCTCCTACGAGCAGTACTTC. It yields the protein CASSSNRGWSSYEQYF.